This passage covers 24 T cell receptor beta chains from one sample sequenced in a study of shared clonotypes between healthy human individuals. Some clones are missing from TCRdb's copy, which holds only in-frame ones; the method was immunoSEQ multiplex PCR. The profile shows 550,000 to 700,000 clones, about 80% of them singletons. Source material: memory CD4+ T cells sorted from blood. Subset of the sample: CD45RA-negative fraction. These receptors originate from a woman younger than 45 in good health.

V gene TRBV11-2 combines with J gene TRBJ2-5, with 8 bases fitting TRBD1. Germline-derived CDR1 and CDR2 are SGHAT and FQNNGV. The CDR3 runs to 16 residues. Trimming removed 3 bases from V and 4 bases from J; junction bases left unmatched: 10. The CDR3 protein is CASSLGQVGLGETQYF. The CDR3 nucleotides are TGTGCCAGCAGCTTGGGACAGGTTGGTCTAGGAGAGACCCAGTACTTC.

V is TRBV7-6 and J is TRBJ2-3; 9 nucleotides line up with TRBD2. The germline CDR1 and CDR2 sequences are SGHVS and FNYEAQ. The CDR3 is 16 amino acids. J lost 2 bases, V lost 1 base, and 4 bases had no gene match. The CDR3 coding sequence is TGTGCCAGCAGCTTAGAGAGCGGGAGGACCACAGATACGCAGTATTTT. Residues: CASSLESGRTTDTQYF.

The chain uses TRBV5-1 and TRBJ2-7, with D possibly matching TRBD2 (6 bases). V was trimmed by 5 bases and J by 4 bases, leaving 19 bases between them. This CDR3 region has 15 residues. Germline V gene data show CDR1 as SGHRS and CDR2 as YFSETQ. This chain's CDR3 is CASRYPGDLSYEQYF. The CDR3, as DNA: TGCGCCAGCAGATACCCGGGAGACCTCTCGTACGAGCAGTACTTC.

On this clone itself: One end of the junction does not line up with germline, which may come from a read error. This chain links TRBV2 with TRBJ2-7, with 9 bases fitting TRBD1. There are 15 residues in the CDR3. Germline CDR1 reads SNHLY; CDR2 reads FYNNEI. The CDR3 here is CASREGQGLNPEQYF. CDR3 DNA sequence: TGTGCCAGCAGAGAAGGACAGGGGCTAAATCCGGAGCAGTACTTC.

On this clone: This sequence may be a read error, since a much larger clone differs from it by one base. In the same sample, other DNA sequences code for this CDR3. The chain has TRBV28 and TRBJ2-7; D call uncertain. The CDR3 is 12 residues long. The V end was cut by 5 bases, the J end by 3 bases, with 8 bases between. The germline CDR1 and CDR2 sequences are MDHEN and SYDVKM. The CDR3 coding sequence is TGTGCCAGCAGTCCGGACGGCTACGAGCAGTACTTC. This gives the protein CASSPDGYEQYF.

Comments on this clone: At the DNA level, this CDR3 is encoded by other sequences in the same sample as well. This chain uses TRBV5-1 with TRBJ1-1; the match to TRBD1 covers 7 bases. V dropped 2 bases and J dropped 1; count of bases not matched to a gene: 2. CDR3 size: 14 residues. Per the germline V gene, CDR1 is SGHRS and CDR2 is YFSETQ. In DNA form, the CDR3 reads TGCGCCAGCAGCTTCGGGACAGAGAACACTGAAGCTTTCTTT. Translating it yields CASSFGTENTEAFF.

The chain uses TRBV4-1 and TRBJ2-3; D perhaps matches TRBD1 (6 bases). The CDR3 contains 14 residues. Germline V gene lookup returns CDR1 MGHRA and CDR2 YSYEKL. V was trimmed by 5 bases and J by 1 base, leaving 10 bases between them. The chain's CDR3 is CASSLQGRTDTQYF. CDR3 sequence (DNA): TGCGCCAGCAGCTTACAGGGACGCACAGATACGCAGTATTTT.

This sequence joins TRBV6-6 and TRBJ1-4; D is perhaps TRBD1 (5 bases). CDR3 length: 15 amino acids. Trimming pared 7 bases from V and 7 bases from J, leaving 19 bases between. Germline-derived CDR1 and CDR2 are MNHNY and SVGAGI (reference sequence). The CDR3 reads CASTTQWGNGEKLFF. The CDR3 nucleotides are TGTGCCAGCACCACCCAATGGGGGAACGGTGAAAAACTGTTTTTT.

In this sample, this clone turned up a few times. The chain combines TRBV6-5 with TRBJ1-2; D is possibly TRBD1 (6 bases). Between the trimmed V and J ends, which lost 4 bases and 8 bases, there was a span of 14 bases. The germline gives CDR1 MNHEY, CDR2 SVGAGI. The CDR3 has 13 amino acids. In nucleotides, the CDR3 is TGTGCCAGCAGTTGGACAGTTGAGGCGGGCTACACCTTC. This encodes CASSWTVEAGYTF.

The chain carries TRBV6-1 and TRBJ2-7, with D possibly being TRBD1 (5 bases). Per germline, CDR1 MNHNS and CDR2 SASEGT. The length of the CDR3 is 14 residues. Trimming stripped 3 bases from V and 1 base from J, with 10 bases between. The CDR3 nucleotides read TGTGCCAGCAGTGAGGCTCAGGGATCCTACGAGCAGTACTTC. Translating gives CASSEAQGSYEQYF.

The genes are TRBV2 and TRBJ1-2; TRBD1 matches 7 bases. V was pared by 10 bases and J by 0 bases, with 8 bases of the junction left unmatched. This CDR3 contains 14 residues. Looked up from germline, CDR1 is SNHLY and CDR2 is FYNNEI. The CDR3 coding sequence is TGTGCCAACCCACGGGACAGCTCTAACTATGGCTACACCTTC. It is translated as CANPRDSSNYGYTF.

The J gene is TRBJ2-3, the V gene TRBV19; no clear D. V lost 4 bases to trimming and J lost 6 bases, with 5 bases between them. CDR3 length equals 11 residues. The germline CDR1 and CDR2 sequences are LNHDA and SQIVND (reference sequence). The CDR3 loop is CASSTWDTQYF. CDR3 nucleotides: TGTGCCAGTAGTACTTGGGATACGCAGTATTTT.

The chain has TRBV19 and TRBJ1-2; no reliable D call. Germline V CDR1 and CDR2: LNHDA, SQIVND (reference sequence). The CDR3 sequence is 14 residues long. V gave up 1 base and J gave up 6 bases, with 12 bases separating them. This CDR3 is CASSIGYTPDGYTF. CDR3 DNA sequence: TGTGCCAGTAGTATAGGGTACACTCCGGATGGCTACACCTTC.

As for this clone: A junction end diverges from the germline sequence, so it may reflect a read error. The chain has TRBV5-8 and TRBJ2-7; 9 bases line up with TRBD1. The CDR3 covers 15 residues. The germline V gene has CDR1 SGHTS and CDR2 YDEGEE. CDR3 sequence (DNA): TGTGCCAGCCGCTTACTGGGACAGGGAATTGGCGAGCAGTACTTC. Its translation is CASRLLGQGIGEQYF. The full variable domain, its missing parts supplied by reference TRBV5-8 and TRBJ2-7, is EAGVTQSPTHLIKTRGQQATLRCSPISGHTSVYWYQQALGLGLQFLLWYDEGEERNRGNFPPRFSGRQFPNYSSELNVNALELEDSALYLCASRLLGQGIGEQYFGPGTRLTVT.

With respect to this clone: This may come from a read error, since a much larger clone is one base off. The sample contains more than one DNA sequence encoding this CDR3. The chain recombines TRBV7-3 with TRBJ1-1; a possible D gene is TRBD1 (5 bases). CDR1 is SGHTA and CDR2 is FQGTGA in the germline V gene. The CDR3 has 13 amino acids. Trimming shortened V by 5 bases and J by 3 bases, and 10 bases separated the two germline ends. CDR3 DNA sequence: TGTGCCAGCAGCCCCCAGGGAGACACTGAAGCTTTCTTT. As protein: CASSPQGDTEAFF.

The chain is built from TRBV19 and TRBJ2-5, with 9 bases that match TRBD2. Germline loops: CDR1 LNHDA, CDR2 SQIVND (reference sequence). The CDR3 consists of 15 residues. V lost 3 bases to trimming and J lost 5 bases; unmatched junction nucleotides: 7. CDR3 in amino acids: CASSIGTSPGETQYF. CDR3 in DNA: TGTGCCAGTAGTATTGGGACTAGCCCGGGGGAGACCCAGTACTTC.

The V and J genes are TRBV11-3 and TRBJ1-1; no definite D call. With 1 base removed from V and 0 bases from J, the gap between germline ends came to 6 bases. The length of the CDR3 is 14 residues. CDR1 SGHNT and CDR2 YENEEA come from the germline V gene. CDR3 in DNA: TGTGCCAGCAGCTTAGGTTCAGTGAACACTGAAGCTTTCTTT. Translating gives CASSLGSVNTEAFF.

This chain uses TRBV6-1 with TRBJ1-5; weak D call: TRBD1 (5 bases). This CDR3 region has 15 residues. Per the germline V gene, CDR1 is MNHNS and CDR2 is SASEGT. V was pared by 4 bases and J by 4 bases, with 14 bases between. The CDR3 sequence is CASSVGPEGNQPQHF. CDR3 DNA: TGTGCCAGCAGTGTCGGGCCAGAGGGGAATCAGCCCCAGCATTTT.

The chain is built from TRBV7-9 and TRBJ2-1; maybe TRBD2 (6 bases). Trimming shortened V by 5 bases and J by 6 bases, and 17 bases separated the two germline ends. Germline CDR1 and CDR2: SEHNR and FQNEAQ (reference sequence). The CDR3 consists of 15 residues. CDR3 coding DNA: TGTGCCAGCAGCGTGCCGGGACTCTGGGGCAATGAGCAGTTCTTC. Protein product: CASSVPGLWGNEQFF.

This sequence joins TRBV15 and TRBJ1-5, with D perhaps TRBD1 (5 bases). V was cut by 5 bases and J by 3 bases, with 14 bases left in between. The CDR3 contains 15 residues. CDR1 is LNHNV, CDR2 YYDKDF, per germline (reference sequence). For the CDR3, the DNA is TGTGCCACCAGCGCCCAAGGGGCCAACAATCAGCCCCAGCATTTT. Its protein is CATSAQGANNQPQHF.

Here the CDR3 DNA reads TGTGCCAGCACCCACAAGCGGGACCCGGAGGAGACCCAGTACTTC. It codes for CASTHKRDPEETQYF. J is TRBJ2-5 and V is TRBV7-9; 7 bases align to TRBD2. Germline trimming cut 7 bases from V and 5 bases from J; bases unmatched to any gene: 13. The length of the CDR3 is 15 residues. Germline assignment: CDR1 SEHNR and CDR2 FQNEAQ (reference sequence).

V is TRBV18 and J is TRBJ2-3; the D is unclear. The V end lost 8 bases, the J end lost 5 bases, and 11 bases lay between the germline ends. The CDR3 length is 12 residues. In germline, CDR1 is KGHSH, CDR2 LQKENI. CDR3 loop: CASAGTGDTQYF. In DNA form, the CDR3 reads TGTGCCAGCGCTGGAACGGGAGATACGCAGTATTTT.

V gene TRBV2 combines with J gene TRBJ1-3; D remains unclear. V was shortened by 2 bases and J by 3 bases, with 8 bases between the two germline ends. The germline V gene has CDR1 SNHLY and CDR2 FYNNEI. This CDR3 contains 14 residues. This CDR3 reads CASSERGLGNTIYF. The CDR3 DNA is TGTGCCAGCAGTGAAAGAGGGCTTGGAAACACCATATATTTT.

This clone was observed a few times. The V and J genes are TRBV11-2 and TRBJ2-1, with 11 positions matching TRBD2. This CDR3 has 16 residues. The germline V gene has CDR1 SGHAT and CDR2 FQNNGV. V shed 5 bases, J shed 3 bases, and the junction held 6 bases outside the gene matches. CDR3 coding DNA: TGTGCCAGCAGCCCGCGGACTAGCGGGTACTACAATGAGCAGTTCTTC. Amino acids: CASSPRTSGYYNEQFF.